This TCR beta chain was profiled in a study of T cell responses to AZD1222 COVID-19 vaccine. The length of the CDR3 is 17 residues. Germline CDR1 is SGHRS and CDR2 is YFSETQ. The V and J ends lost 7 bases and 7 bases, in that order; junction bases with no gene match: 13. Sequencing was performed with immunoSEQ multiplex PCR; in TCRdb, only in-frame clones are kept and a portion is missing. The sample includes approximately 110,000 clones, 89% of them seen just once. V usage is TRBV5-1 and J usage is TRBJ2-2; TRBD2 matches at 13 bases. The sample consisted of peripheral blood, taken on day 0 of AZD1222 vaccination. This receptor was taken from an adult in good health. The CDR3 sequence: CASENPGTSGAHGELFF. In DNA form, the CDR3 reads TGCGCCAGCGAGAACCCCGGGACTAGCGGGGCCCACGGGGAGCTGTTTTTT.